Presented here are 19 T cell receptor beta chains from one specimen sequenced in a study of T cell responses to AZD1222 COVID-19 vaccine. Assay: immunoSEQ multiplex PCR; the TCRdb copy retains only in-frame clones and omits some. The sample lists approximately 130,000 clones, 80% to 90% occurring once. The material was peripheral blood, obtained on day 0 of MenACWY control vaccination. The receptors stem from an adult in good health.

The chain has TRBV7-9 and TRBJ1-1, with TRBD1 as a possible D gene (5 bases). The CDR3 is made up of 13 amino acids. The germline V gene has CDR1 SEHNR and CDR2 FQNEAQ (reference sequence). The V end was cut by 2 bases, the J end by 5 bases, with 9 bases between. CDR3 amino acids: CASSLQGGTEAFF. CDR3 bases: TGTGCCAGCAGCTTACAGGGAGGGACTGAAGCTTTCTTT.

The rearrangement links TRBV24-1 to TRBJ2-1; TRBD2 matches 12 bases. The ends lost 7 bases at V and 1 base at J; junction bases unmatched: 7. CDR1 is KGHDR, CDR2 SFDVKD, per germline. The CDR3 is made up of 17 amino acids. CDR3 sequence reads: CATSDGLAGMSYNEQFF. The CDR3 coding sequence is TGTGCCACCAGCGACGGACTAGCGGGAATGTCCTACAATGAGCAGTTCTTC.

The CDR3 bases are TGTGCCAGCAGAGGTGACAGGGCAATCTCTGGAAACACCATATATTTT. This translates into CASRGDRAISGNTIYF. The chain recombines TRBV2 with TRBJ1-3; 7 bases align to TRBD1. The CDR3 is 16 residues long. CDR1 is SNHLY, CDR2 FYNNEI, per germline. V lost 6 bases and J lost 0; bases outside the gene matches: 8. The full variable domain, completed using reference TRBV2 and TRBJ1-3, is EPEVTQTPSHQVTQMGQEVILRCVPISNHLYFYWYRQILGQKVEFLVSFYNNEISEKSEIFDDQFSVERPDGSNFTLKIRSTKLEDSAMYFCASRGDRAISGNTIYFGEGSWLTVV.

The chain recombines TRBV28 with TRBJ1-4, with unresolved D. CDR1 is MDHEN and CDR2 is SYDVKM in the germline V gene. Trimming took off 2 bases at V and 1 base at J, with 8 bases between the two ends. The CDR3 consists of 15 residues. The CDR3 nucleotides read TGTGCCAGCAGTTTACCGGGCCGAACTAATGAAAAACTGTTTTTT. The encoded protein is CASSLPGRTNEKLFF.

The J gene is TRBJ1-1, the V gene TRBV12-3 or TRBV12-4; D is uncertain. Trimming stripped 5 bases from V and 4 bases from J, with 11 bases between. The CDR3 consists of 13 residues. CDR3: CASSPYSGTEAFF. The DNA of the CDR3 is TGTGCCAGCAGTCCCTATTCTGGCACTGAAGCTTTCTTT.

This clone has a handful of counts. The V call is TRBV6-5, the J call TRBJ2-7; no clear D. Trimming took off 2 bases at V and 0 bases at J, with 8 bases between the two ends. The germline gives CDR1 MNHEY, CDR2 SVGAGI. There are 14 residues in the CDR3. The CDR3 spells CASSYASSSYEQYF. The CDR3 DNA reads TGTGCCAGCAGTTACGCTTCGAGCTCCTACGAGCAGTACTTC.

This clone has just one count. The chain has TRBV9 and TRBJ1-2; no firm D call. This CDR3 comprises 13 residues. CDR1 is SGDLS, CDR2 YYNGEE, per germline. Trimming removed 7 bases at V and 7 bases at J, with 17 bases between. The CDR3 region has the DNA TGTGCCAGCGAACCTTTGTCGTGGGGTGGCTACACCTTC. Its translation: CASEPLSWGGYTF.

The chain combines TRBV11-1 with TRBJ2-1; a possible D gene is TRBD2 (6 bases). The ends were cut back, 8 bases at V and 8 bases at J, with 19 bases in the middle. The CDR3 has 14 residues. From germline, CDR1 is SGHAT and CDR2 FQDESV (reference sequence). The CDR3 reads CASRTPSGRDEQFF. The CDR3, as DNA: TGTGCCAGCCGCACCCCCAGCGGGCGCGATGAGCAGTTCTTC.

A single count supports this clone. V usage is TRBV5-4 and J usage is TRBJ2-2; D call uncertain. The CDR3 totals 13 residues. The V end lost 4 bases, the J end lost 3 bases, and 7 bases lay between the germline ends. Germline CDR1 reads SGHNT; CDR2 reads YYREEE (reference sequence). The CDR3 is CASSLGYTGELFF. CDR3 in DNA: TGTGCCAGCAGCCTGGGTTACACCGGGGAGCTGTTTTTT.

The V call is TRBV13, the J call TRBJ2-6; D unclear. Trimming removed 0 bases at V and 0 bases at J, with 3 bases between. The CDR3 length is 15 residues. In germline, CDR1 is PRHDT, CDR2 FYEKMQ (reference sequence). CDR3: CASSLGSSGANVLTF. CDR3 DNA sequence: TGTGCCAGCAGCTTAGGGAGCTCTGGGGCCAACGTCCTGACTTTC.

Here the CDR3 reads CASSLGNGPNQPQHF. The CDR3 DNA reads TGTGCCAGCAGCTTAGGGAATGGACCCAATCAGCCCCAGCATTTT. The chain combines TRBV7-6 with TRBJ1-5; D call uncertain. The CDR3 is made up of 15 amino acids. V was pared by 1 base and J by 3 bases, with 10 bases between. Germline CDR1 is SGHVS and CDR2 is FNYEAQ.

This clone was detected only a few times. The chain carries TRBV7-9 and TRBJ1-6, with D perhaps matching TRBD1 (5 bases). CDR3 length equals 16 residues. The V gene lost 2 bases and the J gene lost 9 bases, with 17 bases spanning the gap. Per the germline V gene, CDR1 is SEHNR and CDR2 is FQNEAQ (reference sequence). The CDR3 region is CASSLSETAGGSPLHF. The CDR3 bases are TGTGCCAGCAGCTTATCCGAGACAGCCGGTGGTTCACCCCTCCACTTT.

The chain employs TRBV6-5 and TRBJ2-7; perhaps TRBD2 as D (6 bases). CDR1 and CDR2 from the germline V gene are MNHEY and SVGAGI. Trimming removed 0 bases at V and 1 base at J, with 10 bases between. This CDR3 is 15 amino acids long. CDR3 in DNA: TGTGCCAGCAGTTACTCGGCTGGGGGGTCCTACGAGCAGTACTTC. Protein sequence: CASSYSAGGSYEQYF.

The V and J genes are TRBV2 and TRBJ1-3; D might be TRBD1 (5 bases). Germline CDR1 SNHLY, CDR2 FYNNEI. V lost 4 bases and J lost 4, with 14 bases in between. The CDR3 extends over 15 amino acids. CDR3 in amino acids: CASSGWTLEGNTIYF. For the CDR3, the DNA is TGTGCCAGCAGTGGGTGGACATTGGAGGGAAACACCATATATTTT. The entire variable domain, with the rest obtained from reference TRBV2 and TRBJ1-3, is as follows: EPEVTQTPSHQVTQMGQEVILRCVPISNHLYFYWYRQILGQKVEFLVSFYNNEISEKSEIFDDQFSVERPDGSNFTLKIRSTKLEDSAMYFCASSGWTLEGNTIYFGEGSWLTVV.

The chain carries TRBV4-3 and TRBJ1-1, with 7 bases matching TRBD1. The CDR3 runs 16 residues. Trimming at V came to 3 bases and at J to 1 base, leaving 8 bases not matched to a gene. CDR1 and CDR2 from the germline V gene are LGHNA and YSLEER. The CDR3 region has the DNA TGCGCCAGCAGCCACTTGGCCGGGACAGCGAACACTGAAGCTTTCTTT. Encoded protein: CASSHLAGTANTEAFF.

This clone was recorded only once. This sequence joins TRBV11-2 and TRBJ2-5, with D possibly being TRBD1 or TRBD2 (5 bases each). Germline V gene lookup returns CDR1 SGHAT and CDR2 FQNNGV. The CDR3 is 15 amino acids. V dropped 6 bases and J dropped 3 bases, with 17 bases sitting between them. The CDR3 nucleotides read TGTGCCAGCAGTAACGGGGCTCTGCGCAAAGAGACCCAGTACTTC. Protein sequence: CASSNGALRKETQYF.

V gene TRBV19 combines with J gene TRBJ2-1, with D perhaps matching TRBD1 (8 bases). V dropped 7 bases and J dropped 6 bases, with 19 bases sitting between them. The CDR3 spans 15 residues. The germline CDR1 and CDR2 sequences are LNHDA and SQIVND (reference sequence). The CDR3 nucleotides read TGTGCCAGTATCGAGAACAGGGGGGGAGTCAATGAGCAGTTCTTC. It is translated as CASIENRGGVNEQFF.

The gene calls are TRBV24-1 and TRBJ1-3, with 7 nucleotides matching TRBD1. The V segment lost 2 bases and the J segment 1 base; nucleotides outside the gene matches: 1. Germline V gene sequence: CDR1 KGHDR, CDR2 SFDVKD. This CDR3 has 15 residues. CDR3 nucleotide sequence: TGTGCCACCAGTGATTCCAGGGGGTCTGGAAACACCATATATTTT. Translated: CATSDSRGSGNTIYF.

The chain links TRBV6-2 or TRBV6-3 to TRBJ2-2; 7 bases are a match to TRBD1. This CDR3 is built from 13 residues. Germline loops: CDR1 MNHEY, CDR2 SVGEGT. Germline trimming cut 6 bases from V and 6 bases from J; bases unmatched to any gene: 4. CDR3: CASSFQGAGELFF. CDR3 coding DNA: TGTGCCAGCAGCTTCCAGGGGGCCGGGGAGCTGTTTTTT.